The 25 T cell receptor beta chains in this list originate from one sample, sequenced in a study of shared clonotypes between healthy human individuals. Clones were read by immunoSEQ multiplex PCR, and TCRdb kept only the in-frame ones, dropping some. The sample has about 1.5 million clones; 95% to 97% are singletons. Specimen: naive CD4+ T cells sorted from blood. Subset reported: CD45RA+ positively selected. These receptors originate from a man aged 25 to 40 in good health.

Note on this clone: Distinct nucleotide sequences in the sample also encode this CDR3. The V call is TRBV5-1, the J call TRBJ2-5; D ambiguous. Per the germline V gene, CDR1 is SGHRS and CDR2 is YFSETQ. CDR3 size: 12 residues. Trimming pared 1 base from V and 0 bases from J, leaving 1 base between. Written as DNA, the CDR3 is TGCGCCAGCAGCTTGTACCAAGAGACCCAGTACTTC. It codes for CASSLYQETQYF.

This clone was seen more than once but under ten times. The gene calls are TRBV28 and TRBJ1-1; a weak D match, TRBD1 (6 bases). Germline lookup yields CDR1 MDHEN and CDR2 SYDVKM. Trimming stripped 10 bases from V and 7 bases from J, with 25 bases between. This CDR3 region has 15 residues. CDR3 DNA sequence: TGTGCCACCTGTGATTACAGGGACCAAAAACGTGAAGCTTTCTTT. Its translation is CATCDYRDQKREAFF.

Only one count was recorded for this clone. The DNA of the CDR3 is TGTGCCAGCAGCTTAGTGGGACACCTAGGGGAAGCTTTCTTT. Residues: CASSLVGHLGEAFF. The V and J genes are TRBV11-2 and TRBJ1-1; a possible D gene is TRBD1 (6 bases). The CDR3 spans 14 residues. Per germline, CDR1 SGHAT and CDR2 FQNNGV. V lost 1 base and J lost 8, with 14 bases in between. Full variable domain (remainder filled in from reference TRBV11-2 and TRBJ1-1): EAGVAQSPRYKIIEKRQSVAFWCNPISGHATLYWYQQILGQGPKLLIQFQNNGVVDDSQLPKDRFSAERLKGVDSTLKIQPAKLEDSAVYLCASSLVGHLGEAFFGQGTRLTVV.

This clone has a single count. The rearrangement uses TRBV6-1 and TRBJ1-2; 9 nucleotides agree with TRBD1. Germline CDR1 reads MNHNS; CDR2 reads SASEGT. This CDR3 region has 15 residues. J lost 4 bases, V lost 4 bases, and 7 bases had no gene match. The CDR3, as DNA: TGTGCCAGCAGTGGGGGGGACAGGGCAGGCTATGGCTACACCTTC. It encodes CASSGGDRAGYGYTF.

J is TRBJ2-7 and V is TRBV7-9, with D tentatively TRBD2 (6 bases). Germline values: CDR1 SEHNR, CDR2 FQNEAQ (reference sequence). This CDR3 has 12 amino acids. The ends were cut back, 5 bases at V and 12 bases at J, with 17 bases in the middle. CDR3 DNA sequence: TGTGCCAGCAGCACGGGACTTTGGGGTGTGTACTTC. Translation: CASSTGLWGVYF.

CDR3 in DNA: TGTGCCAGCAGTTTAGACAGGGGGATCTACGAGCAGTACTTC. Its translation is CASSLDRGIYEQYF. The genes are TRBV27 and TRBJ2-7; 9 positions agree with TRBD1. This CDR3 is 14 amino acids long. V was clipped by 2 bases and J by 3 bases; unmatched bases: 2. Per germline, CDR1 MNHEY and CDR2 SMNVEV (reference sequence).

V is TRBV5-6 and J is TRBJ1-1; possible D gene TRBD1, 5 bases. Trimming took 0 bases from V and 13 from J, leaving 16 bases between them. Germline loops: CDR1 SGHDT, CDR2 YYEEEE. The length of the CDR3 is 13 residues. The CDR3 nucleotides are TGTGCCAGCAGCTTGGGGCAGGGAGTAGGTGTTTTCTTT. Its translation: CASSLGQGVGVFF.

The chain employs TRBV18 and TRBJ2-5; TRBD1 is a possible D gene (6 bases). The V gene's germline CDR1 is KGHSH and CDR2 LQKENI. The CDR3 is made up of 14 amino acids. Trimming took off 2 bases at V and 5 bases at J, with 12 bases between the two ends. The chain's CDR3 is CASSPSQGRETQYF. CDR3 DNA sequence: TGTGCCAGCTCACCAAGCCAGGGGCGGGAGACCCAGTACTTC. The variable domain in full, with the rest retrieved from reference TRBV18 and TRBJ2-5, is NAGVMQNPRHLVRRRGQEARLRCSPMKGHSHVYWYRQLPEEGLKFMVYLQKENIIDESGMPKERFSAEFPKEGPSILRIQQVVRGDSAAYFCASSPSQGRETQYFGPGTRLLVL.

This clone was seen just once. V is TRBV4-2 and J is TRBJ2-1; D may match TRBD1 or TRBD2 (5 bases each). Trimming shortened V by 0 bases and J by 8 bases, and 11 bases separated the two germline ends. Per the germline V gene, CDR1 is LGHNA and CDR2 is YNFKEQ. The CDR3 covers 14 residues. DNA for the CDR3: TGTGCCAGCAGCCAAGAGTCGAGGGGCGATGAGCAGTTCTTC. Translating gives CASSQESRGDEQFF.

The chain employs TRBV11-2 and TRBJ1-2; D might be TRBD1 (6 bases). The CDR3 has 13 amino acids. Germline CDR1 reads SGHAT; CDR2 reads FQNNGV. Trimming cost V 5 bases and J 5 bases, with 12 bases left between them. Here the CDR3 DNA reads TGTGCCAGCAGCCCGGGACAAGATTATGGCTACACCTTC. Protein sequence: CASSPGQDYGYTF. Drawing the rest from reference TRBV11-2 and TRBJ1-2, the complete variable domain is EAGVAQSPRYKIIEKRQSVAFWCNPISGHATLYWYQQILGQGPKLLIQFQNNGVVDDSQLPKDRFSAERLKGVDSTLKIQPAKLEDSAVYLCASSPGQDYGYTFGSGTRLTVV.

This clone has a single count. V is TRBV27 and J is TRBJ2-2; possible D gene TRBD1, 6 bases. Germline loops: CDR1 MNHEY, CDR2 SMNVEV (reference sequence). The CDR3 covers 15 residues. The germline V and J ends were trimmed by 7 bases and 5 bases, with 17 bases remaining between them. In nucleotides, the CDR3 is TGTGCCAGCACCCTTGTCCAGGGGTATACCGGGGAGCTGTTTTTT. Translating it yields CASTLVQGYTGELFF.

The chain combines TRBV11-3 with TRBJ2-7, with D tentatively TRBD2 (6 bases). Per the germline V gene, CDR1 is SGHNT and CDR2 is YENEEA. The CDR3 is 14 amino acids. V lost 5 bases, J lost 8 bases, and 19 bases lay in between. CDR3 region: CASSHTRDGGQQYF. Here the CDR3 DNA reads TGTGCCAGCAGCCACACCCGGGACGGAGGGCAGCAGTACTTC.

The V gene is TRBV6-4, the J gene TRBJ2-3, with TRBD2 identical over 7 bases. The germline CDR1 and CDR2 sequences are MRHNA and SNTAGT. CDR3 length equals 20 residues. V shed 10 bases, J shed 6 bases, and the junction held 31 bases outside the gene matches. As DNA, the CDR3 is TGTGCCAAGCGAACGGGAGGAAAGTGGGTATTCTCGGCAGATCTGGATACGCAGTATTTT. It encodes CAKRTGGKWVFSADLDTQYF.

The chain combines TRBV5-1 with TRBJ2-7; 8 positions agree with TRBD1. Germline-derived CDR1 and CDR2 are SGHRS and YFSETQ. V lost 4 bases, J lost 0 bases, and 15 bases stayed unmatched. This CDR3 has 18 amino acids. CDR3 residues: CASSRPGGKLGSSYEQYF. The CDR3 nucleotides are TGCGCCAGCAGCCGCCCAGGGGGCAAACTTGGGAGCTCCTACGAGCAGTACTTC.

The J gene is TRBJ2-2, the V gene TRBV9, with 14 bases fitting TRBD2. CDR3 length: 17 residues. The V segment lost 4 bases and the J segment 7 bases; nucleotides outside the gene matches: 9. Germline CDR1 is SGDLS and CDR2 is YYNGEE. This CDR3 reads CASSTPGLAGADGELFF. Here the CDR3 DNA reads TGTGCCAGCAGCACTCCGGGACTAGCGGGGGCCGACGGGGAGCTGTTTTTT.

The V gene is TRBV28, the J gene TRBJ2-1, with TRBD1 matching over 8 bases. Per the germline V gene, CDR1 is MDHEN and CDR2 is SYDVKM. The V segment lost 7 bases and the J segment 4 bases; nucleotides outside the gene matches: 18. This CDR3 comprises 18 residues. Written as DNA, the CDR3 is TGTGCCAGCAAGACCCTGGGTGTGGACAGGGTGGGGTACAATGAGCAGTTCTTC. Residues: CASKTLGVDRVGYNEQFF.

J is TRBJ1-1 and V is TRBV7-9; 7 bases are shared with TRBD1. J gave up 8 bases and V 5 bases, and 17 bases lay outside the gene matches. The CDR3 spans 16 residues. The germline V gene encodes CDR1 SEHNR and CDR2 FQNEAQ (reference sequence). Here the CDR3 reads CASSQTPGQTFREAFF. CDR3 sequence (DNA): TGTGCCAGCAGCCAGACGCCGGGACAGACCTTTAGAGAAGCTTTCTTT.

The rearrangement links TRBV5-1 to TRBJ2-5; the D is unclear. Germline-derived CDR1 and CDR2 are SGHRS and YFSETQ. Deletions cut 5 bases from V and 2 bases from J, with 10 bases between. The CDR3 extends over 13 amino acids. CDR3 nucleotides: TGCGCCAGCAGGGAGACTGGACAAGAGACCCAGTACTTC. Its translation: CASRETGQETQYF.

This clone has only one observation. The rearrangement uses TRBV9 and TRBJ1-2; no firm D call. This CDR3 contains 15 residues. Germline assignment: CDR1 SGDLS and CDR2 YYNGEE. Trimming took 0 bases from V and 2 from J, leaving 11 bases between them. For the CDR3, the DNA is TGTGCCAGCAGCGTAGGGGCAACCCAGAACTATGGCTACACCTTC. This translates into CASSVGATQNYGYTF.

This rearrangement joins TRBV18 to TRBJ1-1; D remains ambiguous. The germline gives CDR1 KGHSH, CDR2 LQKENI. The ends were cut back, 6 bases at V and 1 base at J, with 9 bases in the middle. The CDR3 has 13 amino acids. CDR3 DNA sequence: TGTGCCAGCTCTGGGAAGACGAACACTGAAGCTTTCTTT. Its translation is CASSGKTNTEAFF.

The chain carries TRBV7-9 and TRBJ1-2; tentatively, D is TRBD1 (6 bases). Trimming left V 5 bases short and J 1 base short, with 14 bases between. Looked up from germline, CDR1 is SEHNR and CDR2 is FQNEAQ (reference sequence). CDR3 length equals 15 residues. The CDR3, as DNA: TGTGCCAGCAGCCGACCGGTAGGGGGTAACTATGGCTACACCTTC. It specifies CASSRPVGGNYGYTF.

DNA for the CDR3: TGTGCCAGCAGCTCAACTATCAGGGGGCTCGAGCAGTACTTC. Protein sequence: CASSSTIRGLEQYF. This sequence joins TRBV5-8 and TRBJ2-7; 8 nucleotides line up with TRBD1. V gave up 3 bases and J gave up 6 bases; unmatched junction bases: 8. Germline V lookup: CDR1 SGHTS, CDR2 YDEGEE. The CDR3 covers 14 residues.

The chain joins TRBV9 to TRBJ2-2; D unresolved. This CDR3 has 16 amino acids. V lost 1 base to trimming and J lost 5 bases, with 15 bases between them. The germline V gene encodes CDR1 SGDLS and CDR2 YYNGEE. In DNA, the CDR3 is TGTGCCAGCAGCGTAACCTCCTCGTGGAGTACCGGGGAGCTGTTTTTT. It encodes CASSVTSSWSTGELFF.

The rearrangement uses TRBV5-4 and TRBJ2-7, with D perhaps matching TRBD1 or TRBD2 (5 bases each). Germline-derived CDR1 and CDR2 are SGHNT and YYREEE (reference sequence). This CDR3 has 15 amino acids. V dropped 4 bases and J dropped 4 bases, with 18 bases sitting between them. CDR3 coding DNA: TGTGCCAGCAGCAACAGGCGGCAAGGGAGTTACGAGCAGTACTTC. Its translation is CASSNRRQGSYEQYF.

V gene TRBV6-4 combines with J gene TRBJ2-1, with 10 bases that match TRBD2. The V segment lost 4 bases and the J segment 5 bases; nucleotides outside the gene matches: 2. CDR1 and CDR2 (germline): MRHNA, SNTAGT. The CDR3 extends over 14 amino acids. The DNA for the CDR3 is TGTGCCAGCAGTGGGACTAGCGGAGACAATGAGCAGTTCTTC. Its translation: CASSGTSGDNEQFF.